This TCR beta chain was captured in a study of T-cell reconstitution after alpha-beta-depleted transplantation in children (dated by TCRdb to between 2015 and 2016). Regarding the complete study: T-cell immune reconstitution after TCRalphabeta/CD19-depleted allogeneic hematopoietic cell transplantation in children was quantitatively tracked in the study by means of TCR repertoire profiling.

Library preparation was by PCR. Sequenced on an Illumina HiSeq 2500. TCR library preparation used molecular barcoding, with unique molecular identifiers applied to normalize quantification of the TCRbeta repertoire. Using fastp trimming at Q25 and MiXCR clonotype assembly, TCRdb reanalyzed the public sequencing data and kept in-frame beta chains. Rows matching on CDR3 protein sequence are summarized as one entry with the most common DNA and genes. The sample table holds about 980,000 distinct CDR3 sequences, of which roughly 29% were seen once. The top ten constitute over 25% of the sample. The paper's findings and limits, for the study overall: In some patients, the high TCRbeta diversity seen at day 60 was put down to recipient T cells and intrathymic progenitors that had survived conditioning. Apparently early alphabetaT-cell count recovery about two months after transplant reportedly relied on only several hundred rapidly expanded clones derived from non-depleted graft cells. The frequencies of hyperexpanded clones fell over the following months, and after one year, T-cell counts and TCRbeta diversity were mostly attributed to newly produced T cells.

This clonotype was picked up a small number of times. It has no known antigen specificity. No base-level quality is on record; no much larger clone is a single base apart. Interpreted using the paper, the treatment or condition label stands for: allogeneic hematopoietic cell transplantation with graft depleted of TCRalphabeta T cells and CD19 B cells. Transplant recipients were children who received TCRalphabeta/CD19-depleted allogeneic hematopoietic cell grafts. The germline V gene (reference sequence) sets CDR1 to SGHAT and CDR2 to FQDESV. There are 19 amino acids in the CDR3, from cysteine to phenylalanine inclusive. Only CDR3 DNA remains: 57 bases, in frame from the first base. V and J are truncated by 0 bases and 2 bases respectively, leaving an intervening sequence of 23 bases.

Source: PBMCs, mostly from graft donor cells, taken 360 days after TCRalphabeta/CD19-depleted stem cell transplant. This clonotype was obtained from a boy in the first two years of life who had a stem cell transplant for SCID, so the T cells may come from the graft donor. The rearranged segments are TRBV11-1 and TRBJ2-7; the D segment may tentatively be TRBD1 or TRBD2, each giving 5 matched bases. The CDR3 has the sequence CASSLALSRDQYSAYEQYF. The DNA is as follows: TGTGCCAGCAGCTTAGCTCTTTCGAGGGACCAATATTCGGCCTACGAGCAGTACTTC.